One sample yielded the 9 T cell receptor beta chains listed below, sequenced in a study of fetal regulatory T cell absence and autoimmunity. Clones were sequenced by immunoSEQ multiplex PCR, and TCRdb holds only the in-frame ones, with some missing. The sample holds some 44,000 clones, about 80% seen once. Input material: cord blood. Every receptor here comes from a newborn boy with IPEX syndrome.

This clone was seen a few times. The V gene is TRBV19, the J gene TRBJ1-3; D ambiguous. V was cut by 4 bases and J by 4 bases, with 8 bases left in between. Germline assignment: CDR1 LNHDA and CDR2 SQIVND (reference sequence). CDR3 length: 13 residues. The CDR3 reads CASSKAKGNTIYF. In DNA form, the CDR3 reads TGTGCCAGTAGTAAGGCCAAAGGAAACACCATATATTTT.

The chain employs TRBV7-9 and TRBJ2-3, with 10 bases identical to TRBD2. Germline V gene data show CDR1 as SEHNR and CDR2 as FQNEAQ (reference sequence). CDR3 size: 14 residues. The V segment lost 2 bases and the J segment 4 bases; nucleotides outside the gene matches: 0. For the CDR3, the DNA is TGTGCCAGCAGCTTACTAGCGGGAGCAGATACGCAGTATTTT. As protein: CASSLLAGADTQYF.

This CDR3 is CASSLNGLAGAGEQFF. DNA for the CDR3: TGTGCCAGCAGCTTGAACGGACTAGCGGGAGCGGGCGAGCAGTTCTTC. V is TRBV5-5 and J is TRBJ2-1; 13 positions match TRBD2. The junction had 8 bases not matched to a gene; V was cut back by 1 base and J by 10 bases. The CDR3 runs 16 residues. CDR1 and CDR2 (germline): SGHKS, YYEKEE (reference sequence).

The gene calls are TRBV2 and TRBJ2-4, with D unresolved. V was trimmed by 6 bases and J by 0 bases, leaving 12 bases between them. CDR1 and CDR2 from the germline V gene are SNHLY and FYNNEI. This CDR3 is 15 amino acids long. The DNA of the CDR3 is TGTGCCAGCAGCGTATCGACGGTAGCCAAAAACATTCAGTACTTC. This encodes CASSVSTVAKNIQYF.

The chain is built from TRBV19 and TRBJ1-2, with 11 positions matching TRBD1. The CDR3 contains 14 residues. CDR1 is LNHDA, CDR2 SQIVND, per germline (reference sequence). Losses at the gene ends were 5 bases for V and 6 bases for J; bases not matched to a gene: 5. The CDR3, as DNA: TGTGCCAGTAGTTCGAGGACAGGGGGCAATGGCTACACCTTC. Encoded protein: CASSSRTGGNGYTF.

This chain connects TRBV4-1 to TRBJ2-3; 12 bases fit TRBD2. The germline CDR1 and CDR2 sequences are MGHRA and YSYEKL. The CDR3 sequence is 20 residues long. The junction had 15 bases not matched to a gene; V was cut back by 1 base and J by 4 bases. CDR3 sequence reads: CASSQVELAGGGAHPDTQYF. The DNA for the CDR3 is TGCGCCAGCAGCCAAGTTGAACTAGCGGGGGGCGGAGCCCATCCAGATACGCAGTATTTT.

This clone was observed a single time. DNA of the CDR3: TGTGCCTGGAGCGAGGGAGCCTACTCCACCTACGAGCAGTACTTC. Residues: CAWSEGAYSTYEQYF. The chain joins TRBV30 to TRBJ2-7; perhaps TRBD2 as D (5 bases). The CDR3 consists of 15 residues. The germline V gene encodes CDR1 GTSNPN and CDR2 SVGIG (reference sequence). V was cut by 3 bases and J by 2 bases, with 17 bases left in between.

The genes are TRBV7-2 and TRBJ2-1, with TRBD2 identical over 11 bases. CDR3 length equals 14 residues. Germline V lookup: CDR1 SGHTA, CDR2 FQGNSA. Unmatched junction bases numbered 5, after V lost 3 bases and J lost 10 bases. CDR3 in amino acids: CASSLWASGGEQFF. The DNA of the CDR3 is TGTGCCAGCAGCTTGTGGGCTAGCGGGGGGGAGCAGTTCTTC.

V gene TRBV6-1 combines with J gene TRBJ1-1; D is possibly TRBD1 (5 bases). CDR1 and CDR2 (germline): MNHNS, SASEGT. V gave up 0 bases and J gave up 5 bases, with 16 bases separating them. CDR3 length: 16 residues. CDR3 coding DNA: TGTGCCAGCAGTGAAGCCCCAATTCAGGGTGGGACTGAAGCTTTCTTT. This encodes CASSEAPIQGGTEAFF.